The present entry profiles one T cell receptor beta chain with its context. This clonotype was seen a few times. Its recognized antigen is unknown. Base qualities are not provided; no much larger clone lies one nucleotide away. The data derive from a study of identical twins (TCRdb year 2016). For context, the study as a whole: To test whether fetal clonotypes persist, this study deep-sequenced TCR alpha and beta repertoires from monozygotic twins, from unrelated adults of various ages, and from cord blood. To rule out contamination, the twin experiments were replicated at different times with different library preparation protocols. Beyond this particular receptor, the publication reports: Abundant cord blood beta clonotypes carried fewer insertions; young adult naive repertoires showed a weaker similar trend, while memory repertoires showed none. Compared with coincidental sharing between unrelated individuals, out-of-frame TCR alpha sequences shared between twins showed an excess of sequences with low generation probability. Recombination models systematically underestimated out-of-frame TCR alpha sharing in monozygotic twins but agreed with sharing between unrelated individuals. Zero-insertion analyses could be partly confounded by invariant T cells such as MAIT and iNKT, though diverse VJ usage argued against such confounding for most clonotypes. Excess twin sharing in beta out-of-frame sequences was weaker because fewer shared sequences lowered the signal-to-noise ratio. Conclusions relied on cross-sectional statistical analysis, since the same donors could not be followed over many years.

Sequences GTSNPN (CDR1) and SVGIG (CDR2) are obtained from the germline V gene (reference sequence). From the cysteine through the phenylalanine, the CDR3 covers 11 amino acids. Only the CDR3 portion is preserved as DNA: 33 bases, with reading frame beginning at the first base. Trimming costs V 0 bases and J 12 bases, and their ends lie 9 bases apart. Library method: 5' RACE. Sequencing was performed on an Illumina HiSeq 2000. A universal primer binding site was introduced by template switching, and a unique molecular identifier was present in the final cDNA, enabling accurate counting of TCR cDNA molecules. First-strand cDNA for TCR alpha and beta chains was synthesized from specific primers in the conserved constant-segment region. To control for contamination, each cDNA library was double barcoded with a SMART-Mk sample barcode plus Illumina barcodes. TruSeq adapter sequences and Illumina sample barcodes were added in two successive PCR steps. The TCR alpha and beta cDNA libraries were sequenced on the Illumina HiSeq platform using custom primers. The source study handled its data this way. Raw reads were processed with MiGEC to extract unique molecular identifiers, and MiXCR was used to determine CDR3 positions. Recombination models were inferred per individual with the repgenHMM and IGoR tools using an EM algorithm. Shared clonotype analysis was performed with the tcR package in R, normalizing sharing by the product of cloneset sizes. Out-of-frame nonproductive sequences were analyzed to study raw recombination free of thymic and clonal selection effects. The public reads were reprocessed in TCRdb via fastp at Q25 and MiXCR, keeping in-frame beta chains. Each entry merges the rows of one CDR3 protein and shows their most common DNA and genes. None of the V and J calls come from the authors' own analysis; TCRdb made them. For this sample the table gives roughly 700,000 distinct CDR3 sequences, of which around 8.6% were detected only once. Clones ranked in the top ten supply 0.98% of the sample.

Every donor was a healthy Caucasian. Three pairs of female monozygotic twins, all aged about 18 to 29 years, were included in the twin cohort. The RNA used for TCR libraries was isolated from peripheral blood mononuclear cells. This sample also appeared in a second study, on yellow fever vaccine responses in identical twins. As noted in the second study: According to the authors, in identical twins the way T cells responded to vaccination appeared partly convergent and partly personalized. In the study, vaccine-responding T cell clones were precisely tracked in identical twins.

Sequencing was carried out using PBMCs. Recombination joined TRBV30 with TRBJ2-1, with the D gene call left open. This TCR was sampled from a woman between 18 and 29 years old in good health. The CDR3 is CAWSVEGGQFF. The nucleotides are TGTGCCTGGAGTGTTGAAGGTGGGCAGTTCTTC.